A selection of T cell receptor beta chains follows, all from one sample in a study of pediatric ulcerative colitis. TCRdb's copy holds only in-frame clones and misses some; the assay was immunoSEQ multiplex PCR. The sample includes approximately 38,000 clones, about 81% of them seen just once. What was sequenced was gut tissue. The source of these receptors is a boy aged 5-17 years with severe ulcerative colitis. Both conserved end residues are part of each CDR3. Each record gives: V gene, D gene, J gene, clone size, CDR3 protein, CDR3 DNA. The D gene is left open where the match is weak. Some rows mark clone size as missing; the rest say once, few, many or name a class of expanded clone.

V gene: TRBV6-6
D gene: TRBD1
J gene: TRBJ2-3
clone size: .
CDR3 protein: CASSYPGQGADTQYF
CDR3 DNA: TGTGCCAGCAGTTACCCCGGACAGGGGGCAGATACGCAGTATTTT

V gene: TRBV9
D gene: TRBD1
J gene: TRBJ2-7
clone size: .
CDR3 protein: CASSVTTWTGALLPYEQYF
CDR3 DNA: TGTGCCAGCAGCGTAACTACTTGGACAGGGGCCCTCCTCCCATACGAGCAGTACTTC

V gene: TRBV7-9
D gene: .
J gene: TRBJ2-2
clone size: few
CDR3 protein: CASSTYTGELFF
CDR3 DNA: TGTGCCAGCAGCACTTACACCGGGGAGCTGTTTTTT

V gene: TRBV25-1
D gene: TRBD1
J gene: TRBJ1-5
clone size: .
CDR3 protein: CASIPGQRTNQPQHF
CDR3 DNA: TGTGCCAGCATTCCGGGACAGAGGACTAATCAGCCCCAGCATTTT

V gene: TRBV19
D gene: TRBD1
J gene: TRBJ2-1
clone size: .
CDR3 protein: CASSKRTGGGNEQFF
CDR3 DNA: TGTGCCAGTAGCAAAAGGACAGGGGGTGGTAATGAGCAGTTCTTC

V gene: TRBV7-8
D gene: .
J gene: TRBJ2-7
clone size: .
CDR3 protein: CASSPEKFEQYF
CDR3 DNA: TGTGCCAGCAGCCCGGAGAAGTTCGAGCAGTACTTC

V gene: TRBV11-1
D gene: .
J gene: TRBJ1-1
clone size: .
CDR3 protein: CASSFHGEAEAFF
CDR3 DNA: TGTGCCAGCAGCTTCCATGGGGAAGCTGAAGCTTTCTTT

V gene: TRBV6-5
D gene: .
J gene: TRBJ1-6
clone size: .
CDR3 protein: CASSSGTLRGPLHF
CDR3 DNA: TGTGCCAGCAGCTCCGGGACCTTACGGGGACCCCTCCACTTT

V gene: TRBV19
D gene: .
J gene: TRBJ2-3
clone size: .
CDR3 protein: CASSTLGGHDTQYF
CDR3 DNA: TGTGCCAGTAGTACCCTGGGGGGCCACGATACGCAGTATTTT

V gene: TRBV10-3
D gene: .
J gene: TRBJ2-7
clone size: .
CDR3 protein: CAISESGYEQYF
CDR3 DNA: TGTGCCATCAGTGAGTCAGGGTACGAGCAGTACTTC

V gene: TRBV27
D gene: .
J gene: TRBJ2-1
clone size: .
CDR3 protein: CASSLGGNYNEQFF
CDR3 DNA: TGTGCCAGCAGTTTAGGGGGGAACTACAATGAGCAGTTCTTC

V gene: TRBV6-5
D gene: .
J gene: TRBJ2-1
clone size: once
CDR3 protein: CASSYSRQGWNEQFF
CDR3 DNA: TGTGCCAGCAGTTACTCAAGGCAGGGTTGGAATGAGCAGTTCTTC

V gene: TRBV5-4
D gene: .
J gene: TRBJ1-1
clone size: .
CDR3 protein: CASSLFGSPRGAFF
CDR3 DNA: TGTGCCAGCAGCTTGTTCGGCTCCCCGAGGGGAGCTTTCTTT

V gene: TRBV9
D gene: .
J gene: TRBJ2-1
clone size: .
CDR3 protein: CASARGYNEQFF
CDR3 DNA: TGTGCCAGCGCCAGGGGATACAATGAGCAGTTCTTC

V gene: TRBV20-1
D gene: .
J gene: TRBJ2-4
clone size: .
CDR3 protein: CSGLAKNIQYF
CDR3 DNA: TGCAGTGGGCTAGCCAAAAACATTCAGTACTTC

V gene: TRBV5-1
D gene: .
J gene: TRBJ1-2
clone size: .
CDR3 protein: CASSLQGGVPDGYTF
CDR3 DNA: TGCGCCAGCAGCCTACAAGGCGGGGTTCCCGATGGCTACACCTTC

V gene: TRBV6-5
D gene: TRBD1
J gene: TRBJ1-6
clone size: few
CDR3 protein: CASSYGQGGNSPLHF
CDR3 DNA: TGTGCCAGCAGCTACGGACAGGGTGGCAATTCACCCCTCCACTTT

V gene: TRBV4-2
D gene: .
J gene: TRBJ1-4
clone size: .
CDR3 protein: CASSQELNEKLFF
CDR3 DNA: TGTGCCAGCAGCCAAGAACTTAATGAAAAACTGTTTTTT

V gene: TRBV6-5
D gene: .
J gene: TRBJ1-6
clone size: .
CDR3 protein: CASSYLGADPNSPLHF
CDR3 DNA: TGTGCCAGCAGTTACCTCGGGGCCGACCCTAATTCACCCCTCCACTTT

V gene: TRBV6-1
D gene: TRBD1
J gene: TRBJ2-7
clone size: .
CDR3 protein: CASSERTGPGLYEQYF
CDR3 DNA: TGTGCCAGCAGTGAACGGACAGGGCCGGGGCTCTACGAGCAGTACTTC

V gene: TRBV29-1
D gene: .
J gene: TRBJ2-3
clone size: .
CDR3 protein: CTSQGLGPDTQYF
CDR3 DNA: TGCACCAGTCAGGGGTTGGGTCCAGATACGCAGTATTTT

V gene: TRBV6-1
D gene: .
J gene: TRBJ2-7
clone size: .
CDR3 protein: CASSEAPNPPYEQYF
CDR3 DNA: TGTGCCAGCAGTGAAGCACCTAATCCACCCTACGAGCAGTACTTC

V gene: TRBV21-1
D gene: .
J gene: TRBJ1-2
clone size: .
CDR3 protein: CASSKLRGTLYGYTF
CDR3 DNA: TGTGCCAGCAGCAAATTACGGGGGACACTCTATGGCTACACCTTC

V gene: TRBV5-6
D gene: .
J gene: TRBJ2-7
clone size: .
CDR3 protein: CASSLVASLSHEQYF
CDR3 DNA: TGTGCCAGCAGCTTGGTGGCTAGTCTTTCCCACGAGCAGTACTTC

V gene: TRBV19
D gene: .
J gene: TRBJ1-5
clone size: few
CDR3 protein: CASRRGALSNQPQHF
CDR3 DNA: TGTGCCAGTAGGAGAGGGGCATTAAGCAATCAGCCCCAGCATTTT

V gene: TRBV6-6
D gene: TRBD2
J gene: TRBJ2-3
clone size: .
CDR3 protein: CASSQLAGGPGTQYF
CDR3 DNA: TGTGCCAGCAGTCAGCTAGCGGGGGGGCCGGGTACGCAGTATTTT

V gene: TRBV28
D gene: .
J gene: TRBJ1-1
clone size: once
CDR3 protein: CASSLSGLNTEAFF
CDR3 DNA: TGTGCCAGCAGTTTATCCGGGTTGAACACTGAAGCTTTCTTT

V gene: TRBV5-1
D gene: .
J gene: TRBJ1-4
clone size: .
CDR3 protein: CASSSGARGQGEKLFF
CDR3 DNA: TGCGCCAGCAGTTCGGGAGCGAGGGGCCAGGGTGAAAAACTGTTTTTT

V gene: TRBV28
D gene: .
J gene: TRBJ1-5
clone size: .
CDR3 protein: CASILGGVSNQPQHF
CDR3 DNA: TGTGCCAGCATCTTGGGCGGAGTTAGCAATCAGCCCCAGCATTTT